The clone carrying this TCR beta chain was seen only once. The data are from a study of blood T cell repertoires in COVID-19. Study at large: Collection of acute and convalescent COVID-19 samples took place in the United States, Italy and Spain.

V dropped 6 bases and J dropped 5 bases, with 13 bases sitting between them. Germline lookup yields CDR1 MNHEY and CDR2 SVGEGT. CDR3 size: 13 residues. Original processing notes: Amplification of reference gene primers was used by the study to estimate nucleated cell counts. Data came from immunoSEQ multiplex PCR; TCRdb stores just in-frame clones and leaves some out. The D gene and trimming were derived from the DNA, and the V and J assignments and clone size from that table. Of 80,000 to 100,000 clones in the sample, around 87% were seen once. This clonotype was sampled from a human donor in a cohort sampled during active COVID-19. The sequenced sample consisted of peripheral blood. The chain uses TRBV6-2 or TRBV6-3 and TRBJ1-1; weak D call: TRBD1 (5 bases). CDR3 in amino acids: CASSPGGWTEAFF. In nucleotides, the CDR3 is TGTGCCAGCAGCCCGGGGGGGTGGACTGAAGCTTTCTTT.